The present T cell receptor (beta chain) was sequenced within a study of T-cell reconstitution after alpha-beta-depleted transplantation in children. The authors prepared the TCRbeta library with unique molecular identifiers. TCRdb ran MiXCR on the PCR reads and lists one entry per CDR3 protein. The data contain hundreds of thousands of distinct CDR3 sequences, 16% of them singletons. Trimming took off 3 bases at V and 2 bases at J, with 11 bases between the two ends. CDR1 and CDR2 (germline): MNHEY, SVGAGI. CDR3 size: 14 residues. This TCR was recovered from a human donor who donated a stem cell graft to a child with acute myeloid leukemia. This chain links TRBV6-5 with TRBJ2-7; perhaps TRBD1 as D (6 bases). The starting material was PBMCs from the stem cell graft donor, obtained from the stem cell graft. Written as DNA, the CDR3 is TGTGCCAGCAGTTATCCCCAGGGGACCTACGAGCAGTACTTC. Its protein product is CASSYPQGTYEQYF.